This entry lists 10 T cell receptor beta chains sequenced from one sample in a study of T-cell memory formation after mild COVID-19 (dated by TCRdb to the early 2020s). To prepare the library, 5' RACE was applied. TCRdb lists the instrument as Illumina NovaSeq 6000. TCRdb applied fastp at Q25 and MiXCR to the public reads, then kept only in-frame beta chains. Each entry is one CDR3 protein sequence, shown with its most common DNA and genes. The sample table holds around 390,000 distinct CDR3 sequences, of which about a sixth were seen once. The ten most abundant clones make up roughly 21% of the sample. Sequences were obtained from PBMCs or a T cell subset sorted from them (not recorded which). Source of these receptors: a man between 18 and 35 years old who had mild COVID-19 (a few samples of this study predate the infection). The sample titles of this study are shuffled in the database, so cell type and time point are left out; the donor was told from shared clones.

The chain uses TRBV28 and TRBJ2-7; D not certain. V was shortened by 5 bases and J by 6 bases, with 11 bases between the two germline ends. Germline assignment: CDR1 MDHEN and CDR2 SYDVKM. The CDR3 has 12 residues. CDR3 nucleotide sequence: TGTGCCAGCAGTACCCCCGCCCTCGAGCAGTACTTC. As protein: CASSTPALEQYF.

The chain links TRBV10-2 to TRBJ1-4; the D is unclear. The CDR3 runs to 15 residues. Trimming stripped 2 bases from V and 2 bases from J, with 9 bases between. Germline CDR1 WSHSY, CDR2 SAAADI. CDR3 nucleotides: TGCGCCAGCAGTGAGGGGAGTTGGACTAATGAAAAACTGTTTTTT. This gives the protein CASSEGSWTNEKLFF.

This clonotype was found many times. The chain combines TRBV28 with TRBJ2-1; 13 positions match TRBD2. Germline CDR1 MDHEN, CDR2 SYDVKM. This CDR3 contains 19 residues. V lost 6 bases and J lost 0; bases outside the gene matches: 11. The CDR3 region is CASSLPGLAGTSSYNEQFF. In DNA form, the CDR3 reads TGTGCCAGCAGCCTACCGGGACTAGCGGGGACGAGCTCCTACAATGAGCAGTTCTTC.

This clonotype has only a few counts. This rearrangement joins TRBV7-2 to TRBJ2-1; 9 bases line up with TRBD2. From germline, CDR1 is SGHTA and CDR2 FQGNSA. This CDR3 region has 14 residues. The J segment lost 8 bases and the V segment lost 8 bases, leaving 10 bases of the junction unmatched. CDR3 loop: CASRGAGGSYEQFF. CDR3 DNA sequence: TGTGCCAGCCGCGGGGCGGGGGGGTCGTATGAGCAGTTCTTC.

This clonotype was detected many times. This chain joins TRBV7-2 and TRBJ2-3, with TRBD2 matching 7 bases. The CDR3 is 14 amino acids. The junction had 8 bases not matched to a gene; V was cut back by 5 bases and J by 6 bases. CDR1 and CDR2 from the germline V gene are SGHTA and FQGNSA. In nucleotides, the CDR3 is TGTGCCAGCAGCCTCCAGCGGGGAAGGGATACGCAGTATTTT. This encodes CASSLQRGRDTQYF.

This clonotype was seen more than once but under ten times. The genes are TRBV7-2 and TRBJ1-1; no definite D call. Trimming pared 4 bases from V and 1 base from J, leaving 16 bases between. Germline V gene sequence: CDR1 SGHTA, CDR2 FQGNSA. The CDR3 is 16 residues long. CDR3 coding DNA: TGTGCCAGCAGCTGGGAACTAATAGGGCGGAACACTGAAGCTTTCTTT. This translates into CASSWELIGRNTEAFF.

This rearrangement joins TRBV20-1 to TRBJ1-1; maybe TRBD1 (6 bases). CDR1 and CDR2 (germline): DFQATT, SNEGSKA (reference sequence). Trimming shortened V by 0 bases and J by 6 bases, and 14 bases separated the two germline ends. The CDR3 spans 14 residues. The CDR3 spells CSARDRRGLPEAFF. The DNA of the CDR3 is TGCAGTGCTAGAGATCGACGGGGGCTCCCTGAAGCTTTCTTT.

CDR3 sequence reads: CASSHRGSETQYF. CDR3 in DNA: TGTGCCAGCAGCCACAGGGGCTCAGAGACCCAGTACTTC. V and J are TRBV3-1 and TRBJ2-5, with D tentatively TRBD1 (6 bases). Germline values: CDR1 LGHDT, CDR2 YNNKEL (reference sequence). CDR3 length: 13 residues. Trimming took 3 bases from V and 4 from J, leaving 9 bases between them.

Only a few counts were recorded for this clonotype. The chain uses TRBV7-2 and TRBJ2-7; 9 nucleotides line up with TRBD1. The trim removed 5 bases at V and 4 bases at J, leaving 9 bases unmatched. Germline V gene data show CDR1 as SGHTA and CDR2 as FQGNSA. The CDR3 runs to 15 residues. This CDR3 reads CASSPGGDRDYEQYF. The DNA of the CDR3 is TGTGCCAGCAGCCCTGGGGGGGACAGGGATTACGAGCAGTACTTC.

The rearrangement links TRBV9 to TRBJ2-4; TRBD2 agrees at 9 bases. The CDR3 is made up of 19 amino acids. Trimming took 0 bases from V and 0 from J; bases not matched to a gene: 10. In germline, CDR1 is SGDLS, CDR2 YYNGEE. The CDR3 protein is CASSVGSSGALLAKNIQYF. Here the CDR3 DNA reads TGTGCCAGCAGCGTAGGGTCTAGCGGGGCGCTGCTAGCCAAAAACATTCAGTACTTC.